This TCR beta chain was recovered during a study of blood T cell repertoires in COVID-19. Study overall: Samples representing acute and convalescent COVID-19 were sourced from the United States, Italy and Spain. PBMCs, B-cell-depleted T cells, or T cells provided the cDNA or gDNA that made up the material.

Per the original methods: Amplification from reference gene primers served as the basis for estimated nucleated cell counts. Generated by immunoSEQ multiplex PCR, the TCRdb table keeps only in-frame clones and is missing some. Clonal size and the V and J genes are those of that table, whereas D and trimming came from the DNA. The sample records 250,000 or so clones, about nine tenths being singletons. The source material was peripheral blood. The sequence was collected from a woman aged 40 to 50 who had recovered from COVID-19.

The CDR3 nucleotides read TGCGCCAGCAGCTGGGGACTAGCGGGGGTCACAGATACGCAGTATTTT. Its protein product is CASSWGLAGVTDTQYF. This chain uses TRBV5-1 with TRBJ2-3; TRBD2 agrees at 14 bases. The trim removed 3 bases at V and 2 bases at J, leaving 2 bases unmatched. The CDR3 is 16 residues long. In germline, CDR1 is SGHRS, CDR2 YFSETQ.